This TCR beta chain was identified during a study of blood T cell repertoires in COVID-19. The CDR3 runs 11 residues. V was pared by 6 bases and J by 2 bases, with 4 bases between. Looked up from germline, CDR1 is MDHEN and CDR2 is SYDVKM. As handled by the study authors: Counts of nucleated cells, estimated from reference gene primer amplification, were obtained. This table comes from immunoSEQ multiplex PCR, and its TCRdb copy is limited to in-frame clones, with some not included. For V, J and clone size, that table is used; D and trimming come from the DNA. The sample gives 100,000 to 120,000 clones, 88% of which show up once; 3% to 4% is in the top ten.

The sequencing sample was made of peripheral blood. The chain employs TRBV28 and TRBJ2-5; D gene uncertain. The sequence came from a woman aged 45-65 years with acute or convalescent COVID-19. The CDR3 is CASSQQETQYF. DNA of the CDR3: TGTGCCAGCAGCCAACAAGAGACCCAGTACTTC.